This paragraph covers one TCR beta chain sequence. Its cognate antigen is unknown. As for the donors, each was a healthy bone marrow donor. PCR employed 60 Vbeta and 13 Jbeta primers. Assay used: immunoSEQ multiplex PCR; TCRdb lists only in-frame clones, some missing. The data contain 100,000 or so clones, about 13% of them singletons. The data derive from a study of cytomegalovirus exposure and HLA in healthy donors. The wider study: About 85 million unique TCR sequences came from HLA-typed donors in an early release.

General study findings and limits: A link between a missense DCLRE1C variant and TCR beta V- and J-gene trimming emerged from a later analysis. Analyses of presence/absence relied on an assumption of roughly uniform sequencing depth across donors.

In germline, CDR1 is SGHTA, CDR2 FQGNSA. Trimming removed 6 bases from V and 8 bases from J, with 14 bases in between. The CDR3 is 12 residues long. V and J are TRBV7-2 and TRBJ2-7, with D perhaps TRBD2 (5 bases). The clonotype was recovered from a man aged 35-49 years in good health and CMV-seropositive. Sequencing was performed on PBMCs. CDR3 sequence reads: CASRLDPGKQYF. CDR3 nucleotide sequence: TGTGCCAGCAGGTTGGACCCGGGGAAGCAGTACTTC.